This T cell receptor beta chain stems from a study of cytomegalovirus exposure and HLA in healthy donors. V lost 5 bases to trimming and J lost 8 bases, with 15 bases between them. In germline, CDR1 is SEHNR, CDR2 FQNEAQ (reference sequence). The CDR3 consists of 14 residues. PCR used 60 Vbeta primers and 13 Jbeta primers. Assay used: immunoSEQ multiplex PCR; TCRdb lists only in-frame clones, some missing. The sample has under 250,000 clones; 70% to 90% are singletons. On this clone: Its antigen is not known.

Study-level results: A later analysis reportedly found that, within productive TCRs, an Asian-associated ancestry cluster had fewer N-insertions than the mean observed across the roughly 700 donors.

Donors sampled were nominally healthy, though unrecorded immune exposures were likely. The sample taken for sequencing was PBMCs. The source is a human donor in good health. The chain has TRBV7-9 and TRBJ1-4; D not certain. CDR3 protein: CASSPEGRWEKLFF. CDR3 sequence (DNA): TGTGCCAGCAGCCCTGAGGGCAGGTGGGAAAAACTGTTTTTT.